The TCR beta chain described here comes from a study of blood T cell repertoires in COVID-19. Using immunoSEQ multiplex PCR, the repertoire was profiled, and TCRdb retains in-frame clones only, with some absent. This sample has 130,000 to 150,000 clones, with 75% to 90% found just once. Germline CDR1 and CDR2: SNHLY and FYNNEI. V was trimmed by 3 bases and J by 0 bases, leaving 19 bases between them. This CDR3 spans 18 amino acids. The source is an older woman with COVID-19, enrolled during active disease. Sequenced: peripheral blood. The genes are TRBV2 and TRBJ2-3, with TRBD2 as a possible D gene (5 bases). The chain's CDR3 is CASSDQGLRFASTDTQYF. DNA of the CDR3: TGTGCCAGCAGTGACCAAGGACTTCGATTTGCTAGCACAGATACGCAGTATTTT.